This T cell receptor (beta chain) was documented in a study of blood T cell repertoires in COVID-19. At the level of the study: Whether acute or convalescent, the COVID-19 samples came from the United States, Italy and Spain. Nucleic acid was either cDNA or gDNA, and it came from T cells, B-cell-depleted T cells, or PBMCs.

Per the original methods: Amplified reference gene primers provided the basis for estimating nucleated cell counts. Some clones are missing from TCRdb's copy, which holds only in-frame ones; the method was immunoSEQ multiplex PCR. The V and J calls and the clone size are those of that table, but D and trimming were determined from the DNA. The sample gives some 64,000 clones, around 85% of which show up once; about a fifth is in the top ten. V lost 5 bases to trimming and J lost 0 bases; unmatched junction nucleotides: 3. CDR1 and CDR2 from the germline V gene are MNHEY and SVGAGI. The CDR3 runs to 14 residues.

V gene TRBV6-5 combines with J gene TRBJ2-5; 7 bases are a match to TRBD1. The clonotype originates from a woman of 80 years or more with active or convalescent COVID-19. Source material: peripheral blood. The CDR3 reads CASSRQGNQETQYF. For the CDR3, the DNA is TGTGCCAGCAGTCGACAGGGTAACCAAGAGACCCAGTACTTC.